These T cell receptor beta chains were read from a single sample in a study of cytomegalovirus exposure and HLA in healthy donors. Data came from immunoSEQ multiplex PCR; TCRdb stores just in-frame clones and leaves some out. The sample includes 200,000 to 300,000 clones, about 86% of them seen just once. Sequencing used PBMCs. The source is a woman in her 30s in good health and CMV-seropositive. CDR3s include the opening cysteine and the closing phenylalanine or tryptophan. The D gene is left open where the match is weak. Part of the rows lack a size; the others show once, few, many or a class for expanded clones.

v_gene	d_gene	j_gene	abundance	CDR3nt	CDR3aa
TRBV4-1	-	TRBJ1-1	-	TGCGCCAGCAGCCAAGTCTTAGGAGTGGGAGTTAACACTGAAGCTTTCTTT	CASSQVLGVGVNTEAFF
TRBV4-1	TRBD1	TRBJ2-7	-	TGCGCCAGCAGCCTACACCGGGACAGAGGGGTGGAGCAGTACTTC	CASSLHRDRGVEQYF
TRBV4-1	-	TRBJ1-2	few	TGCGCCAGCAGCCAAGGACGGGGGGACCTCTATGGCTACACCTTC	CASSQGRGDLYGYTF
TRBV7-7	TRBD1	TRBJ2-1	-	TGTGCCAGCAGCTTCGACAGGGGGTCCTACAATGAGCAGTTCTTC	CASSFDRGSYNEQFF
TRBV5-6	-	TRBJ1-1	once	TGTGCCAGCAGCTCTAACACCGGGTCCCTTACGGCTGAAGCTTTCTTT	CASSSNTGSLTAEAFF
TRBV5-1	TRBD2	TRBJ2-7	-	TGCGCCAGCAGCTCGGGAGCGGGGAATTACTACGAGCAGTACTTC	CASSSGAGNYYEQYF
TRBV5-1	TRBD2	TRBJ2-5	-	TGCGCCAGCAGCTTGGTACTACTAGCGGGAGAGACCCAGTACTTC	CASSLVLLAGETQYF
TRBV28	TRBD2	TRBJ2-7	-	TGTGCCAGCAGACAGACCGGGACTAGCGGCTACGAGCAGTACTTC	CASRQTGTSGYEQYF
TRBV7-9	-	TRBJ1-2	once	TGTGCCAGCAGCCCCCAACTAGGGCCCCACCACTTC	CASSPQLGPHHF
TRBV5-1	TRBD2	TRBJ2-3	once	TGCGCCAGCAGCTTGGCCTTGCTAGCGGGGTCTAGCACAGATACGCAGTATTTT	CASSLALLAGSSTDTQYF
TRBV19	TRBD1	TRBJ2-2	once	TGTGCCAGTAGTCCGCGACAGGGGGTGGCCGGGGAGCTGTTTTTT	CASSPRQGVAGELFF
TRBV27	TRBD1	TRBJ2-7	-	TGTGCCAGCAGTTTATTCGGGACAGCCTACGAGCAGTACTTC	CASSLFGTAYEQYF
TRBV28	-	TRBJ2-5	-	TGTGCCAGCAGCACGCAGGGAAAGGAAGAGACCCAGTACTTC	CASSTQGKEETQYF
TRBV4-1	TRBD1	TRBJ1-4	-	TGCGCCAGCAGCCAAACAGGACAGGGGGCATTTGAAAAACTGTTTTTT	CASSQTGQGAFEKLFF
TRBV2	-	TRBJ2-7	-	TGTGCCAGCAGCGCAGGGGCCGTCTCCTACGAGCAGTACTTC	CASSAGAVSYEQYF
TRBV11-3	TRBD1	TRBJ2-7	-	TGTGCCAGCAGATCACAGGGGTTAGGGGTCTACGAGCAGTACTTC	CASRSQGLGVYEQYF
TRBV5-4	TRBD1	TRBJ1-2	-	TGTGCCAGCAGCTCCCTGGCAGGGGGCGTCCATGGCTACACCTTC	CASSSLAGGVHGYTF
TRBV2	-	TRBJ1-5	once	TGTGCCAGCAGTGAAGGGGGGGTGGGCCTTGGGCAGCCCCAGCATTTT	CASSEGGVGLGQPQHF
TRBV7-8	TRBD2	TRBJ2-1	-	TGTGCCAGCAGCGCCCGACTAGCGGGAGTAAGAAATGAGCAGTTCTTC	CASSARLAGVRNEQFF
TRBV29-1	TRBD1	TRBJ1-2	-	TGCAGCGTCAGGACAGGGGTGAACTATGGCTACACCTTC	CSVRTGVNYGYTF
TRBV7-6	-	TRBJ2-7	-	TGTGCCAGCAGCTTAGGTGCCCGAGCATACGAGCAGTACTTC	CASSLGARAYEQYF
TRBV6-5	-	TRBJ2-7	-	TGTGCCAGCAGTCGATCAACCGGGAGTAGCTACGAGCAGTACTTC	CASSRSTGSSYEQYF
TRBV5-1	-	TRBJ1-5	-	TGCGCCAGCAGCACGGGTGGGGGCCGGGGGCCCCAGCATTTT	CASSTGGGRGPQHF
TRBV7-2	-	TRBJ1-1	-	TGTGCCAGCAGCTTAGAGCGGGCAACTGAAGCTTTCTTT	CASSLERATEAFF
TRBV6-4	TRBD2	TRBJ2-1	many	TGTGCCAGCAGCGAGGGACTAGCGGAATCCAATGAGCAGTTCTTC	CASSEGLAESNEQFF
TRBV5-1	-	TRBJ1-1	-	TGCGCCAGCAGTCAGGGGCTGAACACTGAAGCTTTCTTT	CASSQGLNTEAFF
TRBV11-2	-	TRBJ2-2	-	TGTGCCAGCAGGACAGGACCCACCGGGGAGCTGTTTTTT	CASRTGPTGELFF
TRBV9	-	TRBJ2-2	-	TGTGCCAGCAGCGTAGGTGGTTTGGGGAGGCCTAACACCGGGGAGCTGTTTTTT	CASSVGGLGRPNTGELFF
TRBV6-5	TRBD2	TRBJ2-7	-	TGTGCCAGCAGTTACAGGGCGGGAGTCCCTTTGGAGCAGTACTTC	CASSYRAGVPLEQYF
TRBV4-1	-	TRBJ2-2	-	TGCGCCAGCAGCCCCCTGGGCGGGTCGAACACCGGGGAGCTGTTTTTT	CASSPLGGSNTGELFF
TRBV11-2	TRBD1	TRBJ2-7	once	TGTGCCAGCAGCTCCGACAGGGGGCCCTCCTACGAGCAGTACTTC	CASSSDRGPSYEQYF
TRBV11-2	-	TRBJ1-2	-	TGTGCCAGCAGCCCCGGGAAAGTAGGCTACACCTTC	CASSPGKVGYTF
TRBV18	TRBD1	TRBJ1-2	few	TGTGCCAGCTCACGCTCCGGGACAGGGTCTGGCTACACCTTC	CASSRSGTGSGYTF
TRBV5-1	TRBD2	TRBJ2-1	-	TGCGCCAGCAGCTTACCGTCCGGGACTAGCGGCAAGCTATCCTACAATGAGCAGTTCTTC	CASSLPSGTSGKLSYNEQFF
TRBV4-1	-	TRBJ2-5	-	TGCGCCAGCAGCCAACGCCACCGGGACTTTCAAGAGACCCAGTACTTC	CASSQRHRDFQETQYF
TRBV6-1	-	TRBJ2-2	-	TGTGCCAGCTGTGTGCGGGGCGAGACCGGGGAGCTGTTTTTT	CASCVRGETGELFF
TRBV27	-	TRBJ1-1	-	TGTGCCAGCAGTTTGGGGCCGTCAGGGAAGGGGGAAGCTTTCTTT	CASSLGPSGKGEAFF
TRBV30	-	TRBJ2-4	-	TGTGCCTGGAGCTTGGGGGGGCCGAAAAACATTCAGTACTTC	CAWSLGGPKNIQYF
TRBV28	TRBD2	TRBJ2-2	-	TGTGCCAGCAGTCATGGGACTAGCGGGAGGGCCGTAAGACCCGGGGAGCTGTTTTTT	CASSHGTSGRAVRPGELFF
TRBV6-5	-	TRBJ1-1	-	TGTGCCAGCAGTTACGGAGGTGTGGGGACTGAAGCTTTCTTT	CASSYGGVGTEAFF
TRBV7-7	TRBD2	TRBJ2-7	-	TGTGCCAGCAGCCCTACTAGCGGCTCCTACGAGCAGTACTTC	CASSPTSGSYEQYF
TRBV10-2	-	TRBJ2-7	-	TGCGCCAGCAGACCTGGAGGCTCAAGAGCCTACGAGCAGTACTTC	CASRPGGSRAYEQYF